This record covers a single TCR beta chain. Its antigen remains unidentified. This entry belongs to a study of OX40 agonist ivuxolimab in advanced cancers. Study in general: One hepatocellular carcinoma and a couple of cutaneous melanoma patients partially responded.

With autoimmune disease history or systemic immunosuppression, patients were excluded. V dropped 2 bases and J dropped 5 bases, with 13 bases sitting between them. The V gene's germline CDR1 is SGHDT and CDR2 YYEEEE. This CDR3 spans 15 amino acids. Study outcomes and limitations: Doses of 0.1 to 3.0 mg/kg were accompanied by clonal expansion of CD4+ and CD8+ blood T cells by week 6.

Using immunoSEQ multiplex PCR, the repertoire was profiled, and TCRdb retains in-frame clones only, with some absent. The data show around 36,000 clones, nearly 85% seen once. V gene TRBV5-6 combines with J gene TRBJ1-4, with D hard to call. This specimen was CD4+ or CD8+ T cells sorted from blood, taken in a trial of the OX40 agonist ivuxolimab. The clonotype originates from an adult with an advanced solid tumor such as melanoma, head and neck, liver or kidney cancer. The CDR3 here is CASSFSNSSNEKLFF. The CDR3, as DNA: TGTGCCAGCAGCTTCAGTAACAGCTCGAATGAAAAACTGTTTTTT.